Below are 29 T cell receptor beta chains sequenced from a single sample in a study of human T cells and chemical hapten exposure. Indicated time point: patch test 1, 2 weeks after DPC sensitization. Treatment: therapeutic diphenylcyclopropenone sensitization with weekly scalp DPC. One entry per CDR3 protein, called by TCRdb with MiXCR from the RACE reads. The data contain around 380,000 distinct CDR3 sequences, around 5% of them seen just once; the ten biggest clones take up roughly 2.4%. Sequencing was performed on whole blood, taken in connection with sensitization to the hapten diphenylcyclopropenone (DPC). Every receptor here comes from a woman aged 45-59 years with alopecia areata. Some clones in this sample may be carry-over from other donors' samples.

This clonotype was picked up many times. V gene TRBV5-6 combines with J gene TRBJ1-3; possibly TRBD1 for D (5 bases). V gave up 0 bases and J gave up 0 bases, with 13 bases separating them. The CDR3 totals 17 residues. Germline-derived CDR1 and CDR2 are SGHDT and YYEEEE. The CDR3, as DNA: TGTGCCAGCAGCTTGGCAGGGACGGAGAGCTCTGGAAACACCATATATTTT. Protein sequence: CASSLAGTESSGNTIYF.

The chain uses TRBV28 and TRBJ1-3; D is unresolved. Deletions cut 6 bases from V and 4 bases from J, with 16 bases between. The CDR3 consists of 15 residues. Germline CDR1 reads MDHEN; CDR2 reads SYDVKM. The CDR3 is CASRPTVLRGNTIYF. The DNA for the CDR3 is TGTGCCAGCAGGCCCACAGTGCTAAGGGGAAACACCATATATTTT.

This clonotype was recorded at least ten times. The chain recombines TRBV5-1 with TRBJ1-2; the match to TRBD1 covers 9 bases. Germline V gives CDR1 SGHRS, CDR2 YFSETQ. This CDR3 contains 15 residues. Trimming took 4 bases from V and 3 from J; bases not matched to a gene: 7. Here the CDR3 reads CASSVTGGAYYGYTF. CDR3 bases: TGCGCCAGCAGCGTTACAGGGGGCGCCTACTATGGCTACACCTTC.

This clonotype showed up many times. The chain carries TRBV20-1 and TRBJ2-1; 10 bases match TRBD2. There are 15 residues in the CDR3. Trimming cost V 3 bases and J 7 bases; bases outside gene matches: 9. Germline lookup yields CDR1 DFQATT and CDR2 SNEGSKA (reference sequence). CDR3 DNA: TGCAGTGCTAGTGTTCTAGCGGGAGTCGCTAATGAGCAGTTCTTC. It translates to CSASVLAGVANEQFF.

The sample holds many counts of this clonotype. This chain links TRBV7-3 with TRBJ1-1; no firm D call. The CDR3 loop spans 15 amino acids. Looked up from germline, CDR1 is SGHTA and CDR2 is FQGTGA. Deletions cut 2 bases from V and 0 bases from J, with 10 bases between. In DNA form, the CDR3 reads TGTGCCAGCAGCTTAGGCGCAGGTTTGAACACTGAAGCTTTCTTT. It codes for CASSLGAGLNTEAFF. Combining the CDR3 with reference TRBV7-3 and TRBJ1-1 gives the whole variable domain GAGVSQTPSNKVTEKGKYVELRCDPISGHTALYWYRQSLGQGPEFLIYFQGTGAADDSGLPNDRFFAVRPEGSVSTLKIQRTERGDSAVYLCASSLGAGLNTEAFFGQGTRLTVV.

The genes are TRBV4-1 and TRBJ2-5; 14 positions agree with TRBD2. V shed 4 bases, J shed 6 bases, and the junction held 7 bases outside the gene matches. The CDR3 spans 16 residues. The germline V gene has CDR1 MGHRA and CDR2 YSYEKL. This CDR3 is CASSPRLAGGPKTQYF. The CDR3 coding sequence is TGCGCCAGCAGCCCTCGACTAGCGGGGGGGCCGAAGACCCAGTACTTC.

The table lists this clonotype with a few counts. This sequence joins TRBV10-3 and TRBJ1-1, with TRBD1 matching over 7 bases. The V and J ends lost 5 bases and 4 bases, in that order; junction bases with no gene match: 4. The CDR3 extends over 13 amino acids. Germline V gene lookup returns CDR1 ENHRY and CDR2 SYGVKD. The CDR3 here is CAISPGTATEAFF. The DNA of the CDR3 is TGTGCCATCAGTCCAGGGACAGCCACTGAAGCTTTCTTT.

In its sample, this clonotype was seen a few times. The rearrangement uses TRBV12-3 or TRBV12-4 and TRBJ2-7, with D perhaps matching TRBD2 (5 bases). The V end was cut by 1 base, the J end by 5 bases, with 15 bases between. There are 15 residues in the CDR3. The CDR3 region is CASSLGNIGSHEQYF. Here the CDR3 DNA reads TGTGCCAGCAGTTTAGGAAATATAGGGAGCCACGAGCAGTACTTC.

The chain uses TRBV6-6 and TRBJ2-6, with unresolved D. The germline CDR1 and CDR2 sequences are MNHNY and SVGAGI (reference sequence). CDR3 size: 15 residues. Trimming cost V 11 bases and J 0 bases, with 14 bases left between them. CDR3 DNA: TGTGCCTCCCTAGAGACGAGCTCTGGGGCCAACGTCCTGACTTTC. Translation gives CASLETSSGANVLTF.

This clonotype showed up many times. The rearrangement uses TRBV5-1 and TRBJ1-2; no clear D gene. The V end was cut by 4 bases, the J end by 4 bases, with 17 bases between. The CDR3 spans 15 residues. CDR1 and CDR2 from the germline V gene are SGHRS and YFSETQ. CDR3 loop: CASSDGLETSYGYTF. The CDR3 region has the DNA TGCGCCAGCAGCGACGGACTGGAGACTTCCTATGGCTACACCTTC.

This clonotype has a count of ten or more. This chain connects TRBV6-6 to TRBJ1-4; 7 nucleotides match TRBD1. The V segment lost 5 bases and the J segment 8 bases; nucleotides outside the gene matches: 11. Germline V gene lookup returns CDR1 MNHNY and CDR2 SVGAGI (reference sequence). The CDR3 consists of 15 residues. CDR3 in DNA: TGTGCCAGCAGTCCCGGGAAGGGGGCCTTGGAAAAACTGTTTTTT. This translates into CASSPGKGALEKLFF.

The V call is TRBV11-2, the J call TRBJ2-3; 8 bases fit TRBD2. Trimming at V came to 10 bases and at J to 4 bases, leaving 13 bases not matched to a gene. Per the germline V gene, CDR1 is SGHAT and CDR2 is FQNNGV. The CDR3 totals 15 residues. The CDR3 DNA reads as TGTGCCACCCTCCCGGGGGGGATTGTGGCAGATACGCAGTATTTT. It yields the protein CATLPGGIVADTQYF.

This clonotype was seen repeatedly, ten times or more. V gene TRBV6-5 combines with J gene TRBJ1-1; weak D call: TRBD1 (5 bases). The germline V gene encodes CDR1 MNHEY and CDR2 SVGAGI. Deletions cut 6 bases from V and 0 bases from J, with 11 bases between. The CDR3 length is 14 residues. Written as DNA, the CDR3 is TGTGCCAGCAGCGCAGACAGAATGAACACTGAAGCTTTCTTT. It specifies CASSADRMNTEAFF.

In this sample, this clonotype turned up a few times. The chain has TRBV2 and TRBJ1-2, with 9 positions matching TRBD1. The CDR3 has 14 residues. Per the germline V gene, CDR1 is SNHLY and CDR2 is FYNNEI. The V and J ends lost 6 bases and 4 bases, in that order; junction bases with no gene match: 6. The CDR3 spells CASSDRGVGYGYTF. The CDR3 DNA follows: TGTGCCAGCAGCGACAGGGGGGTAGGCTATGGCTACACCTTC.

This clonotype occurred many times. The chain is built from TRBV15 and TRBJ1-2; D is unclear. Per germline, CDR1 LNHNV and CDR2 YYDKDF (reference sequence). This CDR3 is 12 amino acids long. V shed 0 bases and J shed 2 bases, with 1 base lying between them. The CDR3 is CATSRDNYGYTF. The DNA for the CDR3 is TGTGCCACCAGCAGAGACAACTATGGCTACACCTTC.

This clonotype was counted ten times or more. The gene calls are TRBV6-5 and TRBJ1-2; D may be TRBD1 (5 bases). V was pared by 6 bases and J by 2 bases, with 7 bases between. The CDR3 covers 12 residues. CDR1 MNHEY and CDR2 SVGAGI come from the germline V gene. CDR3 nucleotides: TGTGCCAGCAGGACAGTAAACTATGGCTACACCTTC. Its translation: CASRTVNYGYTF.

There are a few counts of this clonotype. The chain uses TRBV20-1 and TRBJ2-3; 8 nucleotides align to TRBD2. Unmatched junction bases numbered 8, after V lost 3 bases and J lost 3 bases. Germline V gives CDR1 DFQATT, CDR2 SNEGSKA (reference sequence). The CDR3 consists of 15 residues. The CDR3 DNA is TGCAGTGCTAGGGCCGGGACTAGATCGACAGATACGCAGTATTTT. Its protein product is CSARAGTRSTDTQYF.

This clonotype was counted many times. The chain is built from TRBV7-9 and TRBJ1-2, with 9 bases aligning to TRBD1. Unmatched junction bases numbered 14, after V lost 5 bases and J lost 7 bases. From germline, CDR1 is SEHNR and CDR2 FQNEAQ (reference sequence). This CDR3 has 16 amino acids. In nucleotides, the CDR3 is TGTGCCAGCAGCCCGGACCCGGGACAGGGCCCCGGTGGCTACACCTTC. It codes for CASSPDPGQGPGGYTF.

This clonotype was observed a few times. The V and J genes are TRBV6-2 or TRBV6-3 and TRBJ2-7; tentatively, D is TRBD2 (6 bases). CDR3 length: 15 residues. CDR1 is MNHEY and CDR2 is SVGEGT in the germline V gene. V was trimmed by 2 bases and J by 5 bases, leaving 16 bases between them. The CDR3 here is CASSYVASVRNEQYF. The CDR3 DNA reads TGTGCCAGCAGTTACGTCGCTAGCGTAAGGAACGAGCAGTACTTC.

This clonotype was seen a handful of times. The rearrangement uses TRBV21-1 and TRBJ2-1; no check of the table's D call, TRBD1, against the DNA was made. TRBV21-1 is a pseudogene locus. The CDR3 runs 15 residues. The CDR3 nucleotides read TGTGCCAGCAGCCACCGGGACAGGAGCTTTAGTGAGCAGTTCTTC. The encoded protein is CASSHRDRSFSEQFF.

The J gene is TRBJ1-3, the V gene TRBV6-5, with D perhaps matching TRBD1 (5 bases). Trimming left V 7 bases short and J 1 base short, with 17 bases between. CDR1 MNHEY and CDR2 SVGAGI come from the germline V gene. This CDR3 region has 16 residues. The CDR3 is CASTERGKFSGNTIYF. The CDR3 region has the DNA TGTGCCAGCACCGAGAGGGGAAAATTTTCTGGAAACACCATATATTTT.

For this clonotype: A read error may be the cause here, since a much bigger clone is one base away. The rearrangement links TRBV19 to TRBJ2-6; no definite D call. With 7 bases removed from V and 0 bases from J, the gap between germline ends came to 10 bases. The CDR3 loop spans 15 amino acids. Germline-derived CDR1 and CDR2 are LNHDA and SQIVND (reference sequence). DNA for the CDR3: TGTGCCAGTATGCCGTTCTACTCTGGGGCCAACGTCCTGACTTTC. Translated: CASMPFYSGANVLTF.

This clonotype was counted ten times or more. The DNA for the CDR3 is TGTGCCAGCAGTGCCGGGACCGGGACAGGGCGCTACGAGCAGTACTTC. As protein: CASSAGTGTGRYEQYF. This chain joins TRBV25-1 and TRBJ2-7, with 9 positions matching TRBD1. The CDR3 has 16 residues. CDR1 and CDR2 from the germline V gene are MGHDK and SYGVNS. The V and J ends lost 4 bases and 3 bases, in that order; junction bases with no gene match: 10.

This clonotype was counted ten times or more. The gene calls are TRBV29-1 and TRBJ1-5; tentatively, D is TRBD1 (5 bases). This CDR3 has 13 amino acids. Trimming left V 7 bases short and J 5 bases short, with 15 bases between. CDR1 and CDR2 (germline): SQVTM, ANQGSEA. The CDR3 spells CSAKPGGDQPQHF. The CDR3 bases are TGCAGCGCCAAACCTGGGGGAGATCAGCCCCAGCATTTT.

This clonotype was seen a few times. The chain has TRBV6-5 and TRBJ2-4; TRBD1 matches at 7 bases. V lost 6 bases to trimming and J lost 2 bases; unmatched junction nucleotides: 7. Germline CDR1 reads MNHEY; CDR2 reads SVGAGI. The CDR3 sequence is 15 residues long. The CDR3 DNA follows: TGTGCCAGCAGATTATCAGGGGGTTCCAAAAACATTCAGTACTTC. It encodes CASRLSGGSKNIQYF.

This clonotype was picked up many times. The chain is built from TRBV5-5 and TRBJ1-3, with no clear D. V lost 4 bases, J lost 4 bases, and 15 bases lay in between. The CDR3 runs to 15 residues. CDR1 SGHKS and CDR2 YYEKEE come from the germline V gene (reference sequence). This CDR3 is CASSIGLPGGNTIYF. The CDR3 DNA reads TGTGCCAGCAGCATTGGACTCCCCGGCGGAAACACCATATATTTT. Supplemented by reference TRBV5-5 and TRBJ1-3, the full variable domain reads DAGVTQSPTHLIKTRGQQVTLRCSPISGHKSVSWYQQVLGQGPQFIFQYYEKEERGRGNFPDRFSARQFPNYSSELNVNALLLGDSALYLCASSIGLPGGNTIYFGEGSWLTVV.

This clonotype was found many times. Germline and junction disagree at one end, which may indicate a read error. The J gene is TRBJ2-7, the V gene TRBV28, with D possibly called TRBD1 or TRBD2 (7 bases each). Germline V lookup: CDR1 MDHEN, CDR2 SYDVKM. CDR3 length equals 15 residues. In DNA, the CDR3 is TGTGCCAGCACCCAAGCCAGGGGGGGGAACTACGAGCAGTACTTT. This translates into CASTQARGGNYEQYF.

This clonotype was observed a handful of times. The chain recombines TRBV12-3 or TRBV12-4 with TRBJ1-1, with no clear D. The CDR3 consists of 14 residues. Trimming left V 3 bases short and J 2 bases short, with 10 bases between. CDR3 nucleotides: TGTGCCAGCAGTTTGGTCCGACCTAACACTGAAGCTTTCTTT. It specifies CASSLVRPNTEAFF.

Only a few counts were recorded for this clonotype. The V call is TRBV9, the J call TRBJ2-1; a possible D gene is TRBD2 (6 bases). This CDR3 contains 13 residues. V shed 3 bases and J shed 6 bases, with 10 bases lying between them. CDR1 and CDR2 from the germline V gene are SGDLS and YYNGEE. CDR3 sequence reads: CASSGSGGNEQFF. The CDR3 region has the DNA TGTGCCAGCAGCGGATCCGGGGGCAATGAGCAGTTCTTC.